This T cell receptor (beta chain) was identified in a study of cytomegalovirus exposure and HLA in healthy donors. Notes on the study in general: The classifier, whose performance was assessed in both the original and validation cohorts, reportedly diagnosed cytomegalovirus status with high specificity and sensitivity. Generally TCR sequences proved uncommon, though certain public TCRs appeared in numerous donors.

A remark on this clone: The antigen is not known.

Libraries were prepared by immunoSEQ multiplex PCR; TCRdb keeps only in-frame clonotypes and omits some of them. Found here are 95,000 to 150,000 clones, approximately 90% of them singletons; the top ten hold about 1.9%. The sample was PBMCs. This TCR was sampled from a woman between 18 and 29 years old in good health and CMV-seronegative.

CDR3 sequence reads: CASSSLLAGGLYEQYF. CDR3 nucleotides: TGTGCCAGCAGTTCGCTATTAGCGGGGGGCCTCTACGAGCAGTACTTC. This sequence joins TRBV6-5 and TRBJ2-7; 10 bases agree with TRBD2. This CDR3 has 16 residues. Germline-derived CDR1 and CDR2 are MNHEY and SVGAGI. V shed 4 bases, J shed 3 bases, and the junction held 9 bases outside the gene matches.